This is a list of T cell receptor beta chains from one sample in a study of OX40 agonist ivuxolimab in advanced cancers. Produced via immunoSEQ multiplex PCR; TCRdb's table is partial and in-frame only. Of 40,000 to 45,000 clones in the sample, 75% to 90% were seen once. The sample here was CD4+ or CD8+ T cells sorted from blood, taken in a trial of the OX40 agonist ivuxolimab. These receptors were collected from an adult with an advanced solid tumor such as melanoma, head and neck, liver or kidney cancer. Both conserved end residues are part of each CDR3. The D gene is left open where the match is weak. Clone size is not always given. Where it is, it says once, few, many or a class for expanded clones.

>TRBD1|TRBV5-4|15|TRBJ2-5|.
CASSLEQGADETQYF
TGTGCCAGCAGCCTCGAACAGGGGGCGGATGAGACCCAGTACTTC
>TRBD1|TRBV2|16|TRBJ2-1|few
CASSDIDRGLGNEQFF
TGTGCCAGCAGTGATATCGACAGGGGGCTGGGCAATGAGCAGTTCTTC
>.|TRBV13|16|TRBJ1-3|.
CASSQLQGSSGNTIYF
TGTGCCAGCAGCCAACTTCAGGGGAGCTCTGGAAACACCATATATTTT
>.|TRBV7-9|13|TRBJ2-7|.
CASSFSGSYEQYF
TGTGCCAGCAGCTTTTCGGGTAGCTACGAGCAGTACTTC
>TRBD1|TRBV27|15|TRBJ2-1|.
CASSDGTGGFNEQFF
TGTGCCAGCAGCGACGGGACAGGGGGCTTCAATGAGCAGTTCTTC
>TRBD2|TRBV15|17|TRBJ2-1|.
CATSDRLAGGPKDEQFF
TGTGCCACCAGCGACAGACTAGCGGGGGGGCCGAAGGATGAGCAGTTCTTC
>.|TRBV4-1|15|TRBJ2-7|.
CASSQEWGSSYEQYF
TGCGCCAGCAGCCAAGAATGGGGTTCCTCCTACGAGCAGTACTTC
>.|TRBV6-1|14|TRBJ1-1|.
CASRAAGAGTEAFF
TGTGCCAGCAGGGCCGCAGGGGCTGGGACTGAAGCTTTCTTT
>.|TRBV28|13|TRBJ2-5|.
CASSLVRGETQYF
TGTGCCAGCAGTTTGGTGAGAGGGGAGACCCAGTACTTC
>TRBD2|TRBV9|14|TRBJ2-1|.
CASRGAGAWNEQFF
TGTGCCAGCAGGGGAGCGGGAGCGTGGAATGAGCAGTTCTTC
>TRBD1|TRBV9|14|TRBJ1-2|.
CASSGLTGAYGYTF
TGTGCCAGCAGCGGGTTGACAGGGGCCTATGGCTACACCTTC
>.|TRBV7-9|12|TRBJ2-5|.
CASSSPAETQYF
TGTGCCAGCAGCTCCCCGGCGGAGACCCAGTACTTC
>TRBD2|TRBV7-8|17|TRBJ2-1|once
CASSHGTSGVTYNEQFF
TGTGCCAGCAGCCATGGGACTAGCGGGGTCACCTACAATGAGCAGTTCTTC
>.|TRBV28|12|TRBJ1-1|.
CASSLGNTEAFF
TGTGCCAGCAGTCTTGGGAACACTGAAGCTTTCTTT
>.|TRBV2|15|TRBJ2-7|.
CASREVESSAGEQYF
TGTGCCAGCAGGGAGGTGGAAAGCTCGGCCGGCGAGCAGTACTTC
>.|TRBV14|15|TRBJ1-2|.
CASSQDGRIRNGYTF
TGTGCCAGCAGCCAAGATGGCAGGATAAGAAACGGCTACACCTTC